This T cell receptor beta chain stems from a study of blood T cell repertoires in COVID-19. Trimming at V came to 3 bases and at J to 6 bases, leaving 7 bases not matched to a gene. This CDR3 region has 15 residues. Germline CDR1 LGHDT, CDR2 YNNKEL (reference sequence). Authors' data handling: The authors estimated nucleated cell counts from reference gene primer amplification. Sequencing was performed with immunoSEQ multiplex PCR; in TCRdb, only in-frame clones are kept and a portion is missing. V and J calls and clone size are as listed in that table; D and trimming were resolved from the DNA. The sample yields roughly 250,000 clones, 91% seen once.

What was sequenced was PBMCs or T cells enriched from blood (not recorded which). The TCR sequence derives from a human donor in a cohort exposed to, infected with or recovered from COVID-19 (not recorded which). The donor label of this sample is uncertain. This chain links TRBV3-1 (or the pseudogene TRBV3-2) with TRBJ1-4, with 7 bases aligning to TRBD1. CDR3 sequence reads: CASSQHRGLDEKLFF. Here the CDR3 DNA reads TGTGCCAGCAGCCAGCACAGGGGTCTCGATGAAAAACTGTTTTTT.